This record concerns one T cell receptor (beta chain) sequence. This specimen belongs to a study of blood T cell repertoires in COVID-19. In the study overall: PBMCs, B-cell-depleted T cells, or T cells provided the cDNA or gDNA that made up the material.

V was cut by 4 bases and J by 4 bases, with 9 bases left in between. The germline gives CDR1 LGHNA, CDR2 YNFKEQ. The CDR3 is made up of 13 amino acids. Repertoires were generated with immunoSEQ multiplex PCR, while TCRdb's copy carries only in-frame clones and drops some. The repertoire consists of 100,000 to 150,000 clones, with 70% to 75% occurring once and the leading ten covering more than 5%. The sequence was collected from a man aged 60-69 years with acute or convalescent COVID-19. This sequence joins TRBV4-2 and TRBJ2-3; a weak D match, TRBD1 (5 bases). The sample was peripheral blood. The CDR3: CASSRQGADTQYF. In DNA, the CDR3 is TGTGCCAGCAGCCGCCAAGGGGCAGATACGCAGTATTTT.